This T cell receptor (beta chain) is from a study of cytomegalovirus exposure and HLA in healthy donors (dated 2017 in TCRdb). As for the study more broadly: An earlier analysis of some 500 of the donors reported roughly 270 Gb of sequence data and roughly 110 million unique TCR beta sequences from some 180 million T cells. The number of donors typed differed by locus, with 629-630 for A, B, C, DRB1 and DQB1, 522 for DQA1, over 600 for DPA1, and over 400 for DPB1. An earlier analysis of fewer than 700 of the donors applied high-throughput TCR beta sequencing to assess whether each TCR beta V gene segment acted as functional or pseudogenic. A few DR-DQ haplotypes were treated as single units for association and clustering because of strong linkage in the cohort. The study aimed to test whether signatures of past pathogen exposure could be identified by cataloging public T cell receptors. Of the roughly 390 genotyped donors, around 81% fell in the genetic ancestry cluster associated with self-reported Caucasian donors. The later analysis used no new phenotypic data to find candidate immune exposures, relying instead on TCR beta sequences and their occurrence across donors. A later genetic analysis used genome-wide SNP genotypes for about three fifths of the roughly 700 donors, treating that subset as a discovery cohort. Donor age, sex, ethnicity and CMV serostatus were collected together with the repertoire data. About 310 gigabases of sequencing data and approximately 85 million unique TCR sequences were included in an early release covering under 650 HLA-typed donors. Class I and class II HLA loci were covered by the typing at four-digit resolution. Using immunosequencing, the study profiled T cell repertoires from about 650 subjects and related those repertoires to cytomegalovirus serostatus. In a later analysis, previously published TCR beta repertoires from about 670 donors were re-analyzed and high-resolution HLA genotyping was added so that TCR occurrence patterns could be studied. Besides the first cohort of about 730 subjects, a separate validation cohort made up of some 110 different subjects was used. To predict cytomegalovirus infection status, the study brought together high-throughput TCR immunosequencing, statistical association of individual TCRs with disease status, and machine learning. All discovery cohort repertoires had been generated on a single sequencing platform. Among about 360 genotyped donors of the cohort, an average of 235,054 unique TCR beta nucleotide sequences were sequenced per donor, roughly 20% of them non-productive.

The cohort consisted of fewer than 700 healthy bone marrow donors. At the time of sampling, all cohort members were nominally healthy, though unrecorded immune exposures were likely present. The donor was CMV seronegative and was included in the group of over 300 seronegative cohort members. A peripheral blood sample was provided by each donor, and peripheral blood mononuclear cells were used for TCR beta sequencing. The Qiagen DNeasy Blood Extraction Kit was used to extract genomic DNA from the blood cell samples. As for this clone: Its cognate antigen has yet to be identified.

The library came from the immunoSEQ multiplex PCR assay. A mixture of 60 forward primers for TCR Vbeta segments and 13 reverse primers for TCR Jbeta segments was used in the multiplex PCR. A multiplex PCR assay on genomic DNA amplified the CDR3 region of rearranged TCR beta genes. The Illumina HiSeq System was used to sequence the amplified TCR beta libraries as 87-base-pair reads. On the authors' methods: In a later analysis, 77 million or so unique TCR beta chains were counted across the approximately 670 repertoires, and about 9.9 million of these chains were shared by at least two donors. Raw reads were error-corrected and collapsed into unique sequences with a nearest-neighbor algorithm that merged closely related sequences to remove PCR and sequencing errors. CDR3 sequences were aligned to IMGT reference sequences to assign V, D and J gene segments. For a sequence to be retained, a match of at least six nucleotides was required to both a V gene segment and a J gene segment. A rearrangement was called productive if the CDR3 had no stop codons and remained in frame with V and J, and every other rearrangement was called non-productive. CDR3 was defined according to IMGT convention as the region running from the second conserved V-encoded cysteine to the conserved J-encoded phenylalanine. In an earlier analysis of approximately 590 of the donors, sequences lacking an unambiguous match to a single V gene segment were excluded. In an earlier analysis of some 590 of the donors, V segments were called functional above 56.7% productive rearrangements and were called segregating when the between-donor standard deviation exceeded 5%. A statistical classification framework was built for diagnosing cytomegalovirus status from the catalog of TCR beta chain sequences. In a later analysis, TCR nucleotide sequences were compared against IMGT/GENE-DB human TR gene sequences so that V and J genes could be assigned. The TCRdist pipeline was used in a later analysis to assign CDR3 sequences and most-parsimonious VDJ recombination scenarios. In a later analysis, every TCR beta chain was defined by the combination of its CDR3 amino acid sequence and its V-gene family, and reads without a unique V-gene family were dropped. A later analysis removed 550 to 700 highly shared, low-generation-probability nucleotide sequences to deal with suspected cross-contamination and a sequencing artifact. In a later analysis, a clonal expansion index for each public chain was calculated from normalized within-repertoire ranks of inferred template counts. Generation probabilities in a later analysis came from a VDJ recombination model fitted to out-of-frame rearrangements, and those results were checked against IGoR. Hypergeometric tests were used in a later analysis to score TCR-TCR, TCR-HLA and TCR-CMV co-occurrence, with a repertoire-size bias correction applied to the TCR pairs. To estimate false discovery rates, a later analysis permuted the HLA or CMV assignments 20 times. In a later analysis, co-occurring TCRs were grouped using DBSCAN, with TCRdist sequence similarity added in when clustering inside HLA-allele-positive subsets. For co-occurrence clustering, repertoires with fewer than 30,000 or more than 120,000 public chains were excluded, along with about five repertoires with anomalous nucleotide sharing. The immuneACCESS repertoire file appears here via TCRdb, limited to in-frame rearrangements. These files lack a portion of the clones; in checked studies, under half of the deficit traces to unresolved V genes, and the cause of the others is not known. V and J calls and clone size follow that table, whereas D and trimming were derived from the DNA. This specimen's table enumerates 130,000 to 150,000 clones. The ten largest clones add up to 0.96% of the sample.

The paper as a whole reports these results and caveats: When HLA alleles, especially DR and DQ, strongly co-occurred, attributing TCR associations to individual alleles was difficult. An association between a missense DCLRE1C variant and V-gene and J-gene trimming of TCR beta chains was found in a later genetic analysis and replicated in an independent cohort. According to the authors, the approach could potentially be generalized to other disease states and immunological phenotypes. Correlated functional status among segregating V segments might be attributable to linkage disequilibrium, but an unknown experimental factor could not be ruled out. Because HLA typing was missing for some donors at each locus, association tests included only the typed subset. Because counts were too low, roughly 17 rarely observed V segments, including chromosome 9 orphons, were left out of the earlier analysis of roughly 600 of the donors. Across donors, most TCR sequences were observed very rarely, whereas some public TCRs were present in many individuals. Compared with the roughly 700-donor mean, donors in an Asian-associated ancestry cluster had fewer N-insertions in productive TCRs, according to a later genetic analysis. An earlier analysis of around 600 of the donors showed that most TCR beta V segments appeared in productive rearrangements either about 87% or about 30% of the time, which broadly matched IMGT annotations. Specific HLA alleles were associated with roughly 17,000 TCR beta sequences at a false discovery rate of 0.05 in a later analysis. Several of the top co-occurrence clusters appeared to be linked to parvovirus B19, influenza, CMV and Epstein-Barr virus, according to a later analysis. A further reported finding was that TCR beta sequences accurately predicted the HLA-A and HLA-B alleles for most subjects in the first cohort. Only TCR beta chains were sequenced in this cohort, and the absence of alpha or paired-chain data limited detectable features. According to a later analysis, TCR association rates differed among HLA loci, with DRB1 alleles showing the most associated TCRs and HLA-C alleles showing the fewest. In vitro tests confirmed that a few of the cytomegalovirus-associated TCR beta chains recognize cytomegalovirus antigens. Because the 87-base-pair reads could not distinguish some IMGT-functional V segments, including TRBV6-2 and TRBV6-3, those segments were excluded. According to a later analysis, most CMV-associated TCR beta chains appeared to be HLA-restricted, and the HLA associations seemed to be driven largely by CMV exposure. The classifier was reported to diagnose cytomegalovirus status with high specificity and sensitivity in both the original cohort and the validation cohort. For the cohort, immune exposure information was limited to CMV serostatus. In the study, about 150 TCR beta chains were listed as associated with cytomegalovirus. A group of highly shared sequence variants was considered likely to be a technical artifact of the sequencing pipeline. A later analysis found that HLA-associated TCR beta chains were more clonally expanded and had lower generation probabilities than equally common non-associated chains. Sequencing depth was assumed to be roughly uniform across donors in the presence/absence analyses, though that assumption may not hold.

The CDR3 spans 14 residues, from the cysteine through the phenylalanine. CDR3 DNA only is kept here, 42 bases in frame from base 1. Trimming costs V 9 bases and J 2 bases, and their ends lie 17 bases apart. CDR1 SGHVS and CDR2 FQNEAQ are derived from the germline V gene. This chain is built from TRBV7-8 and TRBJ2-7; no D gene call is confident. The sequence derives from a male donor in good health and CMV-seronegative. Source material: PBMCs. The CDR3 in this case is CARPPRRFPYEQYF. The base sequence is TGTGCCAGACCGCCGCGCAGGTTCCCCTACGAGCAGTACTTC. With all but the CDR3 taken from the reference TRBV7-8 and TRBJ2-7 genes, the full variable domain is: GAGVSQSPRYKVAKRGQDVALRCDPISGHVSLFWYQQALGQGPEFLTYFQNEAQLDKSGLPSDRFFAERPEGSVSTLKIQRTQQEDSAVYLCARPPRRFPYEQYFGPGTRLTVT.